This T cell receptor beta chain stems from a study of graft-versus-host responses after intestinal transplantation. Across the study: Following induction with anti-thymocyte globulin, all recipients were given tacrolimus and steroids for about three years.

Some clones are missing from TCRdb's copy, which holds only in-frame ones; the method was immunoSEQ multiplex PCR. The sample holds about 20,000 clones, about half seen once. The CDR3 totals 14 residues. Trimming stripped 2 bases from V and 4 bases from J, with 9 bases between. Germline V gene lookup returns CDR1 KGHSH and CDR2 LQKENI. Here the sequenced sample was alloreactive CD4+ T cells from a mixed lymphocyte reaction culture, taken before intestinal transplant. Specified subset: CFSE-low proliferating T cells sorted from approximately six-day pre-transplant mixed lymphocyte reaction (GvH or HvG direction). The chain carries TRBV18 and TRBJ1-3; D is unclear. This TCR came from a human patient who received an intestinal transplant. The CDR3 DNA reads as TGTGCCAGCTCACCAGCGGTTATAGGAAACACCATATATTTT. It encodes CASSPAVIGNTIYF.